Listed below are T cell receptor beta chains from one sample, sequenced in a study of early stage breast cancer tumors. Sequenced by immunoSEQ multiplex PCR; TCRdb stores in-frame clones only, minus some. The table includes around 6,700 clones, 50% to 75% detected once. The sequencing sample was made of normal breast tissue next to the tumor. Receptors were obtained from a person aged 45-65 years with breast cancer. CDR3s include the opening cysteine and the closing phenylalanine or tryptophan. The D gene is left open where the match is weak. Not all rows give a size; the values are once, few, many and, for expanded clones, a class.

v_call	d_call	clone_size	j_call	cdr3_aa	cdr3_nt
TRBV2	-	-	TRBJ2-3	CASRIQYSMNTQYF	TGTGCCAGCAGAATCCAATATTCAATGAATACGCAGTATTTT
TRBV29-1	-	-	TRBJ1-3	CSVRVSGNTIYF	TGCAGCGTCAGGGTCTCCGGAAACACCATATATTTT
TRBV7-9	-	-	TRBJ2-4	CASSSPGLAKNIQYF	TGTGCCAGCAGCTCCCCCGGACTAGCCAAAAACATTCAGTACTTC
TRBV2	-	-	TRBJ1-5	CASTLQGVREPQHF	TGTGCCAGCACCCTTCAAGGGGTGAGGGAGCCCCAGCATTTT
TRBV11-1	-	-	TRBJ2-5	CASSPGRQETQYF	TGTGCCAGCAGCCCAGGGCGTCAAGAGACCCAGTACTTC
TRBV14	-	-	TRBJ2-1	CASSQQRGQFF	TGTGCCAGCAGCCAACAACGAGGGCAGTTCTTC
TRBV30	TRBD1	-	TRBJ1-5	CACTGESNQPQHF	TGTGCCTGTACAGGGGAAAGCAATCAGCCCCAGCATTTT
TRBV5-1	TRBD1	-	TRBJ1-1	CASSPTGQGYEAFF	TGCGCCAGCAGCCCAACGGGACAGGGGTATGAAGCTTTCTTT
TRBV6-5	TRBD2	-	TRBJ2-3	CASSYGGTNTDTQYF	TGTGCCAGCAGTTACGGCGGGACTAACACAGATACGCAGTATTTT
TRBV9	TRBD2	-	TRBJ2-5	CASSVVPSGRGGETQYF	TGTGCCAGCAGCGTAGTCCCTAGCGGGCGGGGTGGAGAGACCCAGTACTTC
TRBV5-6	TRBD1	-	TRBJ1-3	CASSRAGQANTIYF	TGTGCCAGCAGCCGTGCGGGACAGGCAAACACCATATATTTT
TRBV5-4	-	few	TRBJ1-4	CASSLPGEKLFF	TGTGCCAGCAGCTTACCAGGTGAAAAACTGTTTTTT
TRBV6-5	-	-	TRBJ2-5	CATNQETQYF	TGTGCCACAAATCAAGAGACCCAGTACTTC
TRBV16	-	once	TRBJ2-7	CASSQRKGAGEQYF	TGTGCCAGCAGCCAAAGAAAAGGGGCTGGCGAGCAGTACTTC
TRBV9	-	-	TRBJ2-2	CASSAPVGGLNTGELFF	TGTGCCAGCAGCGCTCCGGTGGGGGGCCTAAACACCGGGGAGCTGTTTTTT